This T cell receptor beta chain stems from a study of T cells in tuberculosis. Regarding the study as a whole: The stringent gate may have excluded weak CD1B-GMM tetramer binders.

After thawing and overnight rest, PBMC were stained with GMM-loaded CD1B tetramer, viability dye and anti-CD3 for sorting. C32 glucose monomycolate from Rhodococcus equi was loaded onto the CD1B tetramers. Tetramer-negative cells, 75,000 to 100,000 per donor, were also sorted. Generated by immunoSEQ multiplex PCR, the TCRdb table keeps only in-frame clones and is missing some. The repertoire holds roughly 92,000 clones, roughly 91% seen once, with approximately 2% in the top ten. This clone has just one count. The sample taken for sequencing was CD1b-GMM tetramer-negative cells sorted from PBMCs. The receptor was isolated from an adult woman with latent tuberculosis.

The CDR3 sequence: CASSPGTGGFTDTQYF. In nucleotides, the CDR3 is TGTGCCAGCAGCCCGGGGACAGGGGGGTTTACAGATACGCAGTATTTT. The V call is TRBV7-2, the J call TRBJ2-3; 11 bases agree with TRBD1. Per germline, CDR1 SGHTA and CDR2 FQGNSA. J lost 3 bases, V lost 5 bases, and 7 bases had no gene match. The CDR3 extends over 16 amino acids.